The rows below give T cell receptor beta chains drawn from one sample of a study of shared clonotypes between healthy human individuals. TCRdb's copy holds only in-frame clones and misses some; the assay was immunoSEQ multiplex PCR. The repertoire consists of 650,000 to 700,000 clones, with about 92% occurring once and the leading ten covering 30% to 35%. The sample comprised memory CD8+ T cells from PBMCs. All receptors derive from a man younger than 35 in good health. Some clones in this sample may be carry-over from other donors' samples. Each CDR3 is given without its conserved first and last residue.

V,J,CDR3
TRBV11-2,TRBJ2-5,ASSLLVTVAGGETQY
TRBV19,TRBJ1-5,ASKVFWGGNQPQH
TRBV28,TRBJ2-7,ASSWEGFGLAGGPSDEQY
TRBV2,TRBJ1-5,ASSDSRGLVQPQH
TRBV10-2,TRBJ2-7,ASSAGGGTILPGSYEQY
TRBV25-1,TRBJ2-1,ARDRDSLF
TRBV19,TRBJ1-2,ASSDPDSSNYGYT
TRBV2,TRBJ2-2,ASSWTSGDSNTGELF
TRBV10-2,TRBJ2-5,ASSITTGVPLETQY
TRBV4-3,TRBJ2-1,ASSQVPRAGRYNEQF
TRBV14,TRBJ2-6,ASSQDGVRSGANVLT
TRBV7-6,TRBJ2-7,ASSGGRGDSYEQY
TRBV9,TRBJ1-5,ASSQGGTNQPQH
TRBV19,TRBJ2-5,ASSPRTGSGETQY
TRBV9,TRBJ1-3,ASSPSRQGTGNTIY